Shown below are 30 T cell receptor beta chains from a single sample sequenced in a study of blood T cell repertoires in COVID-19. The method was immunoSEQ multiplex PCR; TCRdb's version includes in-frame clones alone and lacks a portion of them. The sample has 150,000 or so clones; about nine tenths are singletons. The sample taken for sequencing was peripheral blood. These receptors all come from a human donor in a cohort sampled during active COVID-19.

The rearrangement joins TRBV6-2 or TRBV6-3 to TRBJ2-4, with D tentatively TRBD2 (5 bases). The V and J ends lost 5 bases and 0 bases respectively, with 11 bases between them. The CDR3 has 15 amino acids. Germline-derived CDR1 and CDR2 are MNHEY and SVGEGT. Here the CDR3 reads CASSATGIAKNIQYF. CDR3 sequence (DNA): TGTGCCAGCAGTGCGACGGGAATAGCCAAAAACATTCAGTACTTC.

This chain links TRBV6-4 with TRBJ2-3, with 12 positions matching TRBD2. Looked up from germline, CDR1 is MRHNA and CDR2 is SNTAGT. The V segment lost 4 bases and the J segment 7 bases; nucleotides outside the gene matches: 9. This CDR3 has 16 amino acids. The CDR3 DNA reads as TGTGCCAGCAGTGCAAGGACTAGCGGGGCTAGCAATACGCAGTATTTT. Translating gives CASSARTSGASNTQYF.

This rearrangement joins TRBV23-1 to TRBJ2-1, with 8 bases identical to TRBD2. TRBV23-1 is an open reading frame, and its role is uncertain. The trim removed 6 bases at V and 6 bases at J, leaving 19 bases unmatched. This CDR3 contains 18 residues. Here the CDR3 reads CASSPQGWRGAGGNEQFF. The CDR3 coding sequence is TGCGCCAGCAGCCCCCAGGGGTGGCGGGGGGCGGGGGGCAATGAGCAGTTCTTC.

V usage is TRBV7-9 and J usage is TRBJ2-5, with a possible D match to TRBD2 (5 bases). Germline assignment: CDR1 SEHNR and CDR2 FQNEAQ (reference sequence). CDR3 length equals 14 residues. Trimming cost V 5 bases and J 7 bases, with 17 bases left between them. CDR3 nucleotide sequence: TGTGCCAGCAGCCCTCTTAATCGCGAGGGGACCCAGTACTTC. It translates to CASSPLNREGTQYF.

The chain has TRBV9 and TRBJ2-3; D perhaps matches TRBD2 (5 bases). This CDR3 spans 12 amino acids. CDR1 is SGDLS, CDR2 YYNGEE, per germline. Trimming took off 8 bases at V and 2 bases at J, with 9 bases between the two ends. The CDR3 nucleotides read TGTGCCAGTGAGGGAGACACAGATACGCAGTATTTT. Protein: CASEGDTDTQYF.

The chain joins TRBV5-1 to TRBJ1-1, with 10 bases identical to TRBD1. The CDR3 length is 16 residues. V shed 6 bases and J 6 bases; nucleotides not matched to a gene: 14. CDR1 is SGHRS, CDR2 YFSETQ, per germline. CDR3 sequence: CASTEGQGRRNAEAFF. In nucleotides, the CDR3 is TGCGCCAGCACCGAGGGACAGGGGAGGCGAAACGCTGAAGCTTTCTTT. Supplemented by reference TRBV5-1 and TRBJ1-1, the full variable domain reads KAGVTQTPRYLIKTRGQQVTLSCSPISGHRSVSWYQQTPGQGLQFLFEYFSETQRNKGNFPGRFSGRQFSNSRSEMNVSTLELGDSALYLCASTEGQGRRNAEAFFGQGTRLTVV.

This chain joins TRBV3-1 (or the pseudogene TRBV3-2) and TRBJ1-3; no reliable D call. Germline CDR1 LGHDT, CDR2 YNNKEL (reference sequence). The V end was cut by 0 bases, the J end by 2 bases, with 8 bases between. The CDR3 covers 15 residues. The CDR3 reads CASSQDTATGNTIYF. CDR3 sequence (DNA): TGTGCCAGCAGCCAAGATACAGCAACTGGAAACACCATATATTTT.

About this clone itself: Sequence at one end of the junction differs from germline and may be a read error. The V and J genes are TRBV10-1 and TRBJ2-2; perhaps TRBD2 as D (6 bases). The CDR3 sequence is 14 residues long. Per the germline V gene, CDR1 is WNHNN and CDR2 is SYGVQD (reference sequence). CDR3 in amino acids: CASREAGDTGELFF. CDR3 DNA: TGCGCCAGCCGTGAAGCGGGCGACACCGGGGAGCTGTTTTTT.

The genes are TRBV29-1 and TRBJ2-3, with TRBD2 matching 12 bases. CDR1 is SQVTM and CDR2 is ANQGSEA in the germline V gene. The CDR3 length is 18 residues. Trimming removed 7 bases from V and 0 bases from J; junction bases left unmatched: 14. CDR3 nucleotide sequence: TGCAGCGCGGATGGACCGGGACTAGCGGGTTTAAGCACAGATACGCAGTATTTT. Translating gives CSADGPGLAGLSTDTQYF.

The gene calls are TRBV10-3 and TRBJ1-5, with 7 nucleotides matching TRBD1. Germline-derived CDR1 and CDR2 are ENHRY and SYGVKD. J was trimmed by 0 bases and V by 4 bases; bases with no gene match: 6. This CDR3 is built from 16 residues. The CDR3 sequence is CAISAGTEYSNQPQHF. CDR3 in DNA: TGTGCCATCAGTGCCGGGACAGAATATAGCAATCAGCCCCAGCATTTT.

CDR3 nucleotides: TGTGCCTGGAGTGGGACTAGCGGGAGGGCCCTTTACAATGAGCAGTTCTTC. Translating it yields CAWSGTSGRALYNEQFF. This rearrangement joins TRBV30 to TRBJ2-1, with 15 bases that match TRBD2. This CDR3 contains 17 residues. Germline-derived CDR1 and CDR2 are GTSNPN and SVGIG (reference sequence). Losses at the gene ends were 1 base for V and 4 bases for J; bases not matched to a gene: 5.

The rearrangement links TRBV28 to TRBJ2-7; 7 bases agree with TRBD2. In germline, CDR1 is MDHEN, CDR2 SYDVKM. J was trimmed by 6 bases and V by 2 bases; bases with no gene match: 10. The CDR3 extends over 15 amino acids. Written as DNA, the CDR3 is TGTGCCAGCAGTTTAGGGCGGGGACTACTGGGCGAGCAGTACTTC. It translates to CASSLGRGLLGEQYF.

The CDR3 sequence: CASSPIAAGGPIKEQYF. The CDR3 DNA follows: TGTGCCAGCTCACCAATAGCAGCGGGAGGGCCCATCAAAGAGCAGTACTTC. The chain links TRBV18 to TRBJ2-7; 10 bases are a match to TRBD2. The CDR3 has 17 residues. J lost 7 bases, V lost 2 bases, and 14 bases had no gene match. In germline, CDR1 is KGHSH, CDR2 LQKENI. The complete variable domain, with remaining parts taken from reference TRBV18 and TRBJ2-7, reads NAGVMQNPRHLVRRRGQEARLRCSPMKGHSHVYWYRQLPEEGLKFMVYLQKENIIDESGMPKERFSAEFPKEGPSILRIQQVVRGDSAAYFCASSPIAAGGPIKEQYFGPGTRLTVT.

The chain links TRBV3-1 (or the pseudogene TRBV3-2) to TRBJ1-4; 7 nucleotides agree with TRBD1. The CDR3 length is 20 residues. The germline V gene encodes CDR1 LGHDT and CDR2 YNNKEL (reference sequence). V gave up 0 bases and J gave up 0 bases; unmatched junction bases: 13. Written as DNA, the CDR3 is TGTGCCAGCAGCCAAGAAGTATTTGGGACAGCACCTGCAACTAATGAAAAACTGTTTTTT. Translating it yields CASSQEVFGTAPATNEKLFF.

The CDR3 spells CASSPPGLAGGNEQFF. In DNA, the CDR3 is TGTGCCAGCAGTCCCCCGGGACTAGCGGGAGGTAATGAGCAGTTCTTC. V usage is TRBV28 and J usage is TRBJ2-1; 15 bases line up with TRBD2. Looked up from germline, CDR1 is MDHEN and CDR2 is SYDVKM. This CDR3 comprises 16 residues. V trimming: 5 bases; J trimming: 7 bases; junction bases outside the gene matches: 6.

The chain has TRBV7-2 and TRBJ2-7; TRBD2 aligns across 14 bases. Looked up from germline, CDR1 is SGHTA and CDR2 is FQGNSA. The CDR3 is 17 residues long. V was clipped by 1 base and J by 3 bases; unmatched bases: 5. CDR3 DNA: TGTGCCAGCAGCTTAGGACTAGCGGGAGGGCTCTACTACGAGCAGTACTTC. Its protein is CASSLGLAGGLYYEQYF.

This clone was found a few times. This chain joins TRBV6-6 and TRBJ1-1; D not resolved. The CDR3 length is 13 residues. Trimming removed 4 bases at V and 2 bases at J, with 8 bases between. CDR1 MNHNY and CDR2 SVGAGI come from the germline V gene (reference sequence). In DNA form, the CDR3 reads TGTGCCAGCAGTTCTACAGTTAACACTGAAGCTTTCTTT. Protein product: CASSSTVNTEAFF.

The V gene is TRBV18, the J gene TRBJ2-2; 9 positions match TRBD2. Losses at the gene ends were 2 bases for V and 2 bases for J; bases not matched to a gene: 6. This CDR3 is built from 17 residues. In germline, CDR1 is KGHSH, CDR2 LQKENI. This chain's CDR3 is CASSPYAGGPNTGELFF. The DNA of the CDR3 is TGTGCCAGCTCACCATATGCGGGAGGGCCCAACACCGGGGAGCTGTTTTTT.

The rearrangement uses TRBV19 and TRBJ1-5; D remains unclear. The CDR3 covers 16 residues. In germline, CDR1 is LNHDA, CDR2 SQIVND (reference sequence). V dropped 7 bases and J dropped 0 bases, with 16 bases sitting between them. The DNA for the CDR3 is TGTGCCAGTAATCGGCCGGCAGGCCTTAGCAATCAGCCCCAGCATTTT. This translates into CASNRPAGLSNQPQHF.

The chain combines TRBV5-1 with TRBJ1-1; tentative D call: TRBD1 (5 bases). This CDR3 is built from 17 residues. Trimming cost V 4 bases and J 3 bases, with 22 bases left between them. The germline CDR1 and CDR2 sequences are SGHRS and YFSETQ. The CDR3 nucleotides are TGCGCCAGCAGCCCCGGACGGGGGTCCGGTACGGACACTGAAGCTTTCTTT. It codes for CASSPGRGSGTDTEAFF.

V and J are TRBV27 and TRBJ2-1; D is unresolved. V lost 5 bases and J lost 2, with 10 bases in between. CDR3 length equals 14 residues. Germline V gene sequence: CDR1 MNHEY, CDR2 SMNVEV (reference sequence). The CDR3 sequence is CASSLRTAYNEQFF. The CDR3, as DNA: TGTGCCAGCAGTCTGAGAACCGCCTACAATGAGCAGTTCTTC.

V is TRBV5-1 and J is TRBJ2-1; 10 bases align to TRBD2. Per the germline V gene, CDR1 is SGHRS and CDR2 is YFSETQ. The CDR3 has 19 amino acids. With 6 bases clipped from V and 3 bases from J, the junction kept 18 bases outside the gene matches. The CDR3 nucleotides are TGCGCCAGCACGGACCGTGTTCTAGCGGGAGTAGCGGGCTACAATGAGCAGTTCTTC. Translation gives CASTDRVLAGVAGYNEQFF.

The table lists this clone with a few counts. The chain uses TRBV5-4 and TRBJ2-2, with no clear D. Per germline, CDR1 SGHNT and CDR2 YYREEE (reference sequence). The CDR3 covers 14 residues. V was cut by 3 bases and J by 1 base, with 7 bases left in between. The CDR3 sequence is CASSSRQNTGELFF. The CDR3 nucleotides read TGTGCCAGCAGCTCCAGACAGAACACCGGGGAGCTGTTTTTT.

This clone was seen only once. The chain employs TRBV7-2 and TRBJ2-5, with D perhaps matching TRBD2 (5 bases). The CDR3 runs 17 residues. Germline assignment: CDR1 SGHTA and CDR2 FQGNSA. The germline V and J ends were trimmed by 1 base and 3 bases, with 18 bases remaining between them. The CDR3 loop reads CASSLVTGELLKETQYF. Here the CDR3 DNA reads TGTGCCAGCAGCTTAGTTACCGGGGAGTTACTTAAAGAGACCCAGTACTTC.

The chain has TRBV6-5 and TRBJ1-1; 7 bases are a match to TRBD1. From germline, CDR1 is MNHEY and CDR2 SVGAGI. The ends lost 2 bases at V and 5 bases at J; junction bases unmatched: 5. The CDR3 covers 14 residues. The CDR3 reads CASSYTGDGTEAFF. CDR3 nucleotides: TGTGCCAGCAGTTACACAGGGGATGGGACTGAAGCTTTCTTT.

The chain couples TRBV7-2 to TRBJ2-7, with D perhaps TRBD2 (7 bases). V lost 5 bases to trimming and J lost 10 bases, with 12 bases between them. The CDR3 runs 11 residues. Per germline, CDR1 SGHTA and CDR2 FQGNSA. CDR3 loop: CASSQGGGQYF. The CDR3 DNA follows: TGTGCCAGCAGCCAAGGGGGGGGACAGTACTTC.

J is TRBJ1-1 and V is TRBV5-4; D call uncertain. V lost 0 bases, J lost 2 bases, and 5 bases lay in between. The CDR3 length is 13 residues. Germline V CDR1 and CDR2: SGHNT, YYREEE (reference sequence). CDR3 DNA: TGTGCCAGCAGCTTGGGAAGCAACACTGAAGCTTTCTTT. Its translation: CASSLGSNTEAFF.

V gene TRBV28 combines with J gene TRBJ1-6; TRBD1 agrees at 9 bases. The CDR3 length is 17 residues. CDR1 MDHEN and CDR2 SYDVKM come from the germline V gene. With 4 bases clipped from V and 4 bases from J, the junction kept 8 bases outside the gene matches. DNA of the CDR3: TGTGCCAGCAGTTCGATCGTGACAGGGGGTTATAATTCACCCCTCCACTTT. Amino acid sequence: CASSSIVTGGYNSPLHF.

The rearrangement links TRBV4-1 to TRBJ2-1, with D possibly matching TRBD1 (7 bases). Germline V gene data show CDR1 as MGHRA and CDR2 as YSYEKL. V lost 1 base and J 4 bases, leaving 11 bases between the germline ends. The length of the CDR3 is 15 residues. The CDR3 bases are TGCGCCAGCAGCCAAGCGTCAGGGGGGTACAATGAGCAGTTCTTC. This gives the protein CASSQASGGYNEQFF.

The V and J genes are TRBV7-9 and TRBJ2-1; TRBD2 matches at 8 bases. V gave up 5 bases and J gave up 1 base; unmatched junction bases: 13. This CDR3 comprises 18 residues. CDR1 is SEHNR and CDR2 is FQNEAQ in the germline V gene (reference sequence). The CDR3 DNA follows: TGTGCCAGCAGCCGAGCGGGAGTTAGGGGAGGGTCCTACAATGAGCAGTTCTTC. This encodes CASSRAGVRGGSYNEQFF.